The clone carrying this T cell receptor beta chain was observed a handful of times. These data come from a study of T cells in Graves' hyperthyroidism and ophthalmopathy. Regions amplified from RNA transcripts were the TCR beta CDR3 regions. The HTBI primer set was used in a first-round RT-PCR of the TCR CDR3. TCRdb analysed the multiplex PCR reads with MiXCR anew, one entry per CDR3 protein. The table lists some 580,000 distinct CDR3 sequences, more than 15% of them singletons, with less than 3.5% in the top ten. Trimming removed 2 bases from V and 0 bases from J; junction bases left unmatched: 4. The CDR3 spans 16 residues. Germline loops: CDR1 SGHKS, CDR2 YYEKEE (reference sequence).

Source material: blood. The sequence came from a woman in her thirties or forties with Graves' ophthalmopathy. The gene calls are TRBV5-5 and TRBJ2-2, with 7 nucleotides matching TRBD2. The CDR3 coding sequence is TGTGCCAGCAGCTTCCACGGGGGGACGAACACCGGGGAGCTGTTTTTT. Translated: CASSFHGGTNTGELFF.